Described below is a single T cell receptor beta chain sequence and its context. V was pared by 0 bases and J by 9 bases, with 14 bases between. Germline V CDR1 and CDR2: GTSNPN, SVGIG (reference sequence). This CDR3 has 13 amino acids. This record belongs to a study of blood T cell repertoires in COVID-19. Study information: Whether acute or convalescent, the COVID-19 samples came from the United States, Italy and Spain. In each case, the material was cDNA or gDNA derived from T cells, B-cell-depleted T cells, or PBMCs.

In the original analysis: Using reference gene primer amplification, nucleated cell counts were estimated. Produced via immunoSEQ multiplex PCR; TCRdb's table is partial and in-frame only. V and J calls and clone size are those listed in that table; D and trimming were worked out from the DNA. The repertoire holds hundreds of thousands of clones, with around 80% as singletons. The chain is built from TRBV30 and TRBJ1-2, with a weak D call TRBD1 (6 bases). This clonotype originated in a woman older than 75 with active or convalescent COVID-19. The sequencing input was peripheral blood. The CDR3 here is CAWSVGGAHRYTF. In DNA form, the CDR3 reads TGTGCCTGGAGTGTAGGGGGAGCTCATCGCTACACCTTC.